One sample yielded the 22 T cell receptor beta chains listed below, sequenced in a study of T cell repertoires in aging, cancer and after chemotherapy. TCR beta rearrangements were amplified from peripheral blood genomic DNA. Multiplex touch-down PCR with TRB-A/B primers amplified rearranged V-D-J TRB sequences. TCRdb passed the multiplex PCR reads through MiXCR, listing each CDR3 protein once. The profile shows 8,000 or so distinct CDR3 sequences, about half of them singletons. Sequencing was carried out using blood. Every receptor here comes from a human donor with a solid tumor.

The V call is TRBV20-1, the J call TRBJ1-1, with D unclear. Looked up from germline, CDR1 is DFQATT and CDR2 is SNEGSKA (reference sequence). Trimming left V 0 bases short and J 8 bases short, with 4 bases between. This CDR3 contains 10 residues. The chain's CDR3 is CSARDREAFF. CDR3 in DNA: TGCAGTGCTAGAGATCGGGAAGCTTTCTTT.

V usage is TRBV5-6 and J usage is TRBJ1-2; D remains ambiguous. The CDR3 covers 13 residues. Germline CDR1 SGHDT, CDR2 YYEEEE. V lost 0 bases, J lost 6 bases, and 9 bases lay in between. This CDR3 reads CASSLGRRHGYTF. DNA of the CDR3: TGTGCCAGCAGCTTGGGGCGGCGGCATGGCTACACCTTC.

V and J are TRBV7-2 and TRBJ1-4; possibly TRBD1 for D (5 bases). The CDR3 is 15 residues long. CDR1 SGHTA and CDR2 FQGNSA come from the germline V gene. The V gene lost 5 bases and the J gene lost 3 bases, with 13 bases spanning the gap. The CDR3 loop reads CASSPRDGPNEKLFF. Written as DNA, the CDR3 is TGTGCCAGCAGCCCCCGGGACGGTCCTAATGAAAAACTGTTTTTT.

The rearrangement joins TRBV19 to TRBJ2-7; TRBD2 agrees at 10 bases. The length of the CDR3 is 14 residues. V shed 7 bases and J 1 base; nucleotides not matched to a gene: 4. In germline, CDR1 is LNHDA, CDR2 SQIVND (reference sequence). The CDR3 loop reads CASMPTSGSYEQYF. The CDR3 DNA sequence: TGTGCCAGTATGCCGACTAGCGGGTCCTACGAGCAGTACTTC.

The chain recombines TRBV12-3 or TRBV12-4 with TRBJ2-3, with TRBD2 matching over 10 bases. This CDR3 is 18 amino acids long. The trim removed 8 bases at V and 1 base at J, leaving 15 bases unmatched. The CDR3 sequence is CASSMVTSGSLGTDTQYF. CDR3 nucleotide sequence: TGTGCCAGCTCGATGGTGACTAGCGGGTCGTTAGGCACAGATACGCAGTATTTT.

A single count supports this clonotype. The rearrangement joins TRBV6-2 or TRBV6-3 to TRBJ1-1, with 8 nucleotides matching TRBD1. V lost 6 bases and J lost 5; bases outside the gene matches: 5. This CDR3 is 13 amino acids long. Germline V gene data show CDR1 as MNHEY and CDR2 as SVGEGT. In nucleotides, the CDR3 is TGTGCCAGCAGGGCAGGGGGCGAAACTGAAGCTTTCTTT. Translating it yields CASRAGGETEAFF.

The chain's CDR3 is CSARPAGSYEQYF. The DNA for the CDR3 is TGCAGTGCTAGGCCAGCGGGGTCCTACGAGCAGTACTTC. J is TRBJ2-7 and V is TRBV20-1; 7 bases are shared with TRBD2. Germline assignment: CDR1 DFQATT and CDR2 SNEGSKA (reference sequence). V gave up 3 bases and J gave up 1 base; unmatched junction bases: 3. CDR3 length: 13 amino acids.

This rearrangement joins TRBV7-9 to TRBJ2-2; D may correspond to TRBD1 or TRBD2 (6 bases each). This CDR3 has 14 amino acids. Germline V gives CDR1 SEHNR, CDR2 FQNEAQ (reference sequence). The V and J ends lost 4 bases and 10 bases respectively, with 16 bases between them. CDR3 residues: CASSYREEGVELFF. As DNA, the CDR3 is TGTGCCAGCAGCTACAGGGAGGAGGGCGTGGAGCTGTTTTTT. Using reference TRBV7-9 and TRBJ2-2 for the parts outside the CDR3, the full variable domain is DTGVSQNPRHKITKRGQNVTFRCDPISEHNRLYWYRQTLGQGPEFLTYFQNEAQLEKSRLLSDRFSAERPKGSFSTLEIQRTEQGDSAMYLCASSYREEGVELFFGEGSRLTVL.

V usage is TRBV12-3 or TRBV12-4 and J usage is TRBJ1-4, with no clear D. The germline V and J ends were trimmed by 10 bases and 14 bases, with 17 bases remaining between them. There are 11 residues in the CDR3. In DNA form, the CDR3 reads TGTGCCACCAGCCTTCGGAGGGCCCTGTTTTTT. Translation gives CATSLRRALFF.

The rearrangement links TRBV11-2 to TRBJ2-7; 10 bases agree with TRBD1. V gave up 6 bases and J gave up 1 base; unmatched junction bases: 6. Germline values: CDR1 SGHAT, CDR2 FQNNGV. The CDR3 totals 15 residues. The CDR3 protein is CASSPRTGGSYEQYF. In DNA form, the CDR3 reads TGTGCCAGCAGTCCCCGGACAGGGGGATCCTACGAGCAGTACTTC.

The chain has TRBV6-5 and TRBJ2-7; 10 bases line up with TRBD2. This CDR3 has 14 amino acids. The ends lost 7 bases at V and 1 base at J; junction bases unmatched: 4. The germline CDR1 and CDR2 sequences are MNHEY and SVGAGI. This CDR3 is CASTQAGGSYEQYF. For the CDR3, the DNA is TGTGCCAGCACCCAAGCGGGAGGGTCCTACGAGCAGTACTTC.

This rearrangement joins TRBV19 to TRBJ2-1, with 16 nucleotides matching TRBD2. Trimming at V came to 6 bases and at J to 9 bases, leaving 11 bases not matched to a gene. The germline V gene has CDR1 LNHDA and CDR2 SQIVND (reference sequence). This CDR3 is 17 amino acids long. CDR3 amino acids: CASSPGLAGGPMSEQFF. CDR3 nucleotide sequence: TGTGCCAGTAGCCCGGGACTAGCGGGAGGGCCTATGAGTGAGCAGTTCTTC. The full variable domain, its missing parts supplied by reference TRBV19 and TRBJ2-1, is DGGITQSPKYLFRKEGQNVTLSCEQNLNHDAMYWYRQDPGQGLRLIYYSQIVNDFQKGDIAEGYSVSREKKESFPLTVTSAQKNPTAFYLCASSPGLAGGPMSEQFFGPGTRLTVL.

The V gene is TRBV7-2, the J gene TRBJ1-2; D gene ambiguous. V was shortened by 5 bases and J by 4 bases, with 20 bases between the two germline ends. Germline V gene lookup returns CDR1 SGHTA and CDR2 FQGNSA. The CDR3 spans 16 residues. The CDR3 loop is CASSPIVRRFSYGYTF. CDR3 coding DNA: TGTGCCAGCAGCCCTATAGTGCGGAGGTTTAGCTATGGCTACACCTTC. The whole variable domain, filled in from reference TRBV7-2 and TRBJ1-2, reads GAGVSQSPSNKVTEKGKDVELRCDPISGHTALYWYRQSLGQGLEFLIYFQGNSAPDKSGLPSDRFSAERTGGSVSTLTIQRTQQEDSAVYLCASSPIVRRFSYGYTFGSGTRLTVV.

The V gene is TRBV12-3 or TRBV12-4, the J gene TRBJ2-5, with TRBD1 identical over 7 bases. The V segment lost 6 bases and the J segment 4 bases; nucleotides outside the gene matches: 11. The CDR3 is made up of 15 amino acids. CDR3 in amino acids: CASSSLRDRVETQYF. The CDR3 nucleotides read TGTGCCAGCAGCTCTCTGAGAGACAGGGTAGAGACCCAGTACTTC.

This chain uses TRBV27 with TRBJ2-2; D could derive from TRBD1 or TRBD2 (5 bases each). The germline V and J ends were trimmed by 10 bases and 6 bases, with 12 bases remaining between them. The CDR3 totals 12 residues. The germline V gene encodes CDR1 MNHEY and CDR2 SMNVEV (reference sequence). The CDR3 region has the DNA TGTGCCACCGTTGGGGGACCCGGGGAGCTGTTTTTT. As protein: CATVGGPGELFF.

V usage is TRBV19 and J usage is TRBJ1-2; no firm D call. The CDR3 spans 14 residues. Germline V CDR1 and CDR2: LNHDA, SQIVND (reference sequence). The germline V and J ends were trimmed by 6 bases and 4 bases, with 15 bases remaining between them. The CDR3 DNA reads TGTGCCAGTAGCCTGCTTGGGAGTACCTATGGCTACACCTTC. Amino acids: CASSLLGSTYGYTF.

V and J are TRBV5-6 and TRBJ2-3; D unresolved. In germline, CDR1 is SGHDT, CDR2 YYEEEE. The CDR3 length is 14 residues. V lost 2 bases to trimming and J lost 5 bases, with 12 bases between them. The CDR3 here is CASSLGSDGDTQYF. The CDR3 DNA reads TGTGCCAGCAGCTTAGGTTCTGATGGAGATACGCAGTATTTT.

The J gene is TRBJ1-1, the V gene TRBV20-1; 10 bases align to TRBD1. This CDR3 spans 14 amino acids. The germline V gene has CDR1 DFQATT and CDR2 SNEGSKA (reference sequence). Trimming removed 3 bases from V and 5 bases from J; junction bases left unmatched: 6. CDR3 amino acids: CSARAGQGRTEAFF. The CDR3 nucleotides read TGCAGTGCTAGGGCGGGACAGGGGAGAACTGAAGCTTTCTTT.

The chain is built from TRBV6-5 and TRBJ1-1; 7 bases line up with TRBD1. V trimming: 0 bases; J trimming: 5 bases; junction bases outside the gene matches: 6. Germline assignment: CDR1 MNHEY and CDR2 SVGAGI. This CDR3 comprises 15 residues. The CDR3 protein is CASSYSYRGGTEAFF. The CDR3 nucleotides read TGTGCCAGCAGTTACTCTTACAGGGGTGGGACTGAAGCTTTCTTT.

The V call is TRBV7-9, the J call TRBJ2-2; either TRBD1 or TRBD2 may fit D (5 bases each). With 0 bases removed from V and 0 bases from J, the gap between germline ends came to 14 bases. Germline CDR1 and CDR2: SEHNR and FQNEAQ (reference sequence). There are 18 residues in the CDR3. Written as DNA, the CDR3 is TGTGCCAGCAGCTTAGCGCTGGGACGGGACGCGAACACCGGGGAGCTGTTTTTT. Amino acids: CASSLALGRDANTGELFF.

The chain employs TRBV24-1 and TRBJ1-1; the D is unclear. This CDR3 region has 16 residues. Germline V gives CDR1 KGHDR, CDR2 SFDVKD. Trimming shortened V by 1 base and J by 4 bases, and 15 bases separated the two germline ends. The CDR3 DNA is TGTGCCACCAGTGATTTTAAAGGGCCGGGAGCCACTGAAGCTTTCTTT. Protein sequence: CATSDFKGPGATEAFF.

This chain links TRBV19 with TRBJ2-3; D gene unclear. The CDR3 is 15 residues long. Between the trimmed V and J ends, which lost 3 bases and 0 bases, there was a span of 10 bases. In germline, CDR1 is LNHDA, CDR2 SQIVND (reference sequence). CDR3 amino acids: CASSIAVVSTDTQYF. The CDR3 DNA follows: TGTGCCAGTAGTATTGCCGTAGTGAGCACAGATACGCAGTATTTT.